Below, 21 T cell receptor beta chains from the same sample are listed, as sequenced in a study of blood T cell repertoires in COVID-19. Profiled with immunoSEQ multiplex PCR; TCRdb holds only in-frame clones, not every one. The sample lists approximately 150,000 clones; approximately 85% were seen once. The sample consisted of peripheral blood. The receptors shown here come from a man aged 35-49 years with acute or convalescent COVID-19.

The rearrangement links TRBV7-2 to TRBJ2-1, with a possible D match to TRBD1 (5 bases). The length of the CDR3 is 15 residues. V dropped 2 bases and J dropped 1 base, with 9 bases sitting between them. Germline CDR1 and CDR2: SGHTA and FQGNSA. CDR3 sequence: CASSLTGSSYNEQFF. The CDR3 DNA reads as TGTGCCAGCAGCTTAACAGGTTCATCCTACAATGAGCAGTTCTTC. The full variable domain, with the rest looked up from reference TRBV7-2 and TRBJ2-1, is GAGVSQSPSNKVTEKGKDVELRCDPISGHTALYWYRQSLGQGLEFLIYFQGNSAPDKSGLPSDRFSAERTGGSVSTLTIQRTQQEDSAVYLCASSLTGSSYNEQFFGPGTRLTVL.

The chain couples TRBV12-3 or TRBV12-4 to TRBJ1-2; 7 bases match TRBD1. The CDR3 loop spans 13 amino acids. V lost 6 bases, J lost 5 bases, and 6 bases stayed unmatched. The CDR3 coding sequence is TGTGCCAGCAGCCCGGACAGGTTTTATGGCTACACCTTC. Amino acid sequence: CASSPDRFYGYTF.

There are a few counts of this clone. This chain's CDR3 is CASSYSSGGPNTEAFF. As DNA, the CDR3 is TGTGCCAGCAGTTACTCGAGTGGGGGCCCAAACACTGAAGCTTTCTTT. The chain links TRBV6-2 or TRBV6-3 to TRBJ1-1, with D possibly being TRBD1 (6 bases). Trimming removed 0 bases at V and 2 bases at J, with 13 bases between. Germline CDR1 MNHEY, CDR2 SVGEGT. CDR3 length: 16 amino acids.

The V and J genes are TRBV27 and TRBJ1-1; D may be TRBD1 (6 bases). Germline V lookup: CDR1 MNHEY, CDR2 SMNVEV (reference sequence). CDR3 length equals 15 residues. The V and J ends lost 4 bases and 0 bases respectively, with 12 bases between them. The DNA for the CDR3 is TGTGCCAGCAGTTCGAACAGGGCCCTGAACACTGAAGCTTTCTTT. Its protein is CASSSNRALNTEAFF.

V and J are TRBV27 and TRBJ1-2; TRBD1 matches at 7 bases. V was clipped by 5 bases and J by 1 base; unmatched bases: 4. The germline V gene has CDR1 MNHEY and CDR2 SMNVEV (reference sequence). The CDR3 has 14 amino acids. The CDR3 DNA reads TGTGCCAGCAGTCCCGGGGACAGTAACTATGGCTACACCTTC. This gives the protein CASSPGDSNYGYTF.

This rearrangement joins TRBV5-4 to TRBJ1-3; D gene uncertain. Germline CDR1 SGHNT, CDR2 YYREEE (reference sequence). V dropped 2 bases and J dropped 3 bases, with 6 bases sitting between them. The CDR3 is made up of 13 amino acids. CDR3: CASSFRGGNTIYF. The CDR3 bases are TGTGCCAGCAGCTTTCGCGGTGGAAACACCATATATTTT.

The V and J genes are TRBV7-2 and TRBJ1-3; D is undetermined. Germline V gives CDR1 SGHTA, CDR2 FQGNSA. The CDR3 is 16 residues long. V was cut by 3 bases and J by 4 bases, with 16 bases left in between. CDR3 nucleotides: TGTGCCAGCAGCTTGAACGGACTAGCATCCGGAAACACCATATATTTT. Translation gives CASSLNGLASGNTIYF. Complete variable domain (other parts from reference TRBV7-2 and TRBJ1-3): GAGVSQSPSNKVTEKGKDVELRCDPISGHTALYWYRQSLGQGLEFLIYFQGNSAPDKSGLPSDRFSAERTGGSVSTLTIQRTQQEDSAVYLCASSLNGLASGNTIYFGEGSWLTVV.

The chain couples TRBV9 to TRBJ1-1; 10 bases match TRBD1. V shed 4 bases, J shed 4 bases, and the junction held 10 bases outside the gene matches. This CDR3 comprises 16 residues. The germline V gene encodes CDR1 SGDLS and CDR2 YYNGEE. The CDR3 protein is CASSPRQGAGSTEAFF. The CDR3 DNA follows: TGTGCCAGCAGCCCGCGACAGGGGGCAGGGAGCACTGAAGCTTTCTTT.

V gene TRBV19 combines with J gene TRBJ2-1; D is undetermined. Germline V gives CDR1 LNHDA, CDR2 SQIVND (reference sequence). The CDR3 is 13 residues long. Trimming removed 4 bases from V and 1 base from J, with 5 bases in between. CDR3 in amino acids: CASSKSSYNEQFF. The CDR3 DNA reads as TGTGCCAGTAGTAAATCATCCTACAATGAGCAGTTCTTC.

The chain has TRBV6-6 and TRBJ1-4, with D perhaps matching TRBD1 (5 bases). Looked up from germline, CDR1 is MNHNY and CDR2 is SVGAGI (reference sequence). The CDR3 has 15 amino acids. The V gene lost 5 bases and the J gene lost 0 bases, with 10 bases spanning the gap. The CDR3, as DNA: TGTGCCAGCAGTACGGGACTCCCAACTAATGAAAAACTGTTTTTT. Its translation is CASSTGLPTNEKLFF.

J is TRBJ1-3 and V is TRBV9, with D unclear. With 2 bases removed from V and 4 bases from J, the gap between germline ends came to 10 bases. Germline assignment: CDR1 SGDLS and CDR2 YYNGEE. The CDR3 has 14 amino acids. CDR3 protein: CASSVAEEGNTIYF. The DNA of the CDR3 is TGTGCCAGCAGCGTCGCTGAGGAAGGAAACACCATATATTTT.

This sequence joins TRBV7-2 and TRBJ2-1; a weak D match, TRBD1 (6 bases). This CDR3 has 14 residues. Germline V gene sequence: CDR1 SGHTA, CDR2 FQGNSA. V dropped 3 bases and J dropped 2 bases, with 8 bases sitting between them. CDR3 nucleotide sequence: TGTGCCAGCAGCTTCGGACAGACCTACAATGAGCAGTTCTTC. This encodes CASSFGQTYNEQFF.

V and J are TRBV3-1 (or the pseudogene TRBV3-2) and TRBJ1-2; D possibly corresponds to TRBD1 (6 bases). The CDR3 length is 14 residues. V was pared by 0 bases and J by 8 bases, with 13 bases between. Germline loops: CDR1 LGHDT, CDR2 YNNKEL (reference sequence). CDR3 sequence reads: CASSQESAGVGYTF. DNA for the CDR3: TGTGCCAGCAGCCAAGAGTCAGCAGGGGTAGGCTACACCTTC.

The J gene is TRBJ1-4, the V gene TRBV30; D remains ambiguous. CDR1 is GTSNPN and CDR2 is SVGIG in the germline V gene (reference sequence). The germline V and J ends were trimmed by 4 bases and 5 bases, with 8 bases remaining between them. The CDR3 contains 12 residues. The CDR3 DNA follows: TGTGCCTGGAATTCCAGAAATGAAAAACTGTTTTTT. Translation gives CAWNSRNEKLFF.

This rearrangement joins TRBV5-5 to TRBJ2-7, with D possibly matching TRBD2 (6 bases). V lost 2 bases to trimming and J lost 4 bases, with 25 bases between them. The germline CDR1 and CDR2 sequences are SGHKS and YYEKEE (reference sequence). CDR3 length: 18 residues. The CDR3 bases are TGTGCCAGCAGCTTCTTCGGGACCTTGGGAGGAGCCCGATACGAGCAGTACTTC. Translation gives CASSFFGTLGGARYEQYF.

The rearrangement joins TRBV29-1 to TRBJ1-1; D not resolved. Germline V gene data show CDR1 as SQVTM and CDR2 as ANQGSEA. The CDR3 is made up of 12 amino acids. Trimming shortened V by 4 bases and J by 2 bases, and 8 bases separated the two germline ends. In nucleotides, the CDR3 is TGCAGCGTTGTAACGGTCAACACTGAAGCTTTCTTT. Protein sequence: CSVVTVNTEAFF.

As for this clone: Germline is not matched at one junction end, which may reflect a read error. The J gene is TRBJ1-3, the V gene TRBV7-8; weak D call: TRBD1 (5 bases). Germline values: CDR1 SGHVS, CDR2 FQNEAQ. The CDR3 covers 16 residues. CDR3 loop: CASSLRDAWFGDTIYF. In DNA, the CDR3 is TGTGCCAGCAGCTTGCGGGACGCCTGGTTTGGAGACACCATATATTTT.

The chain employs TRBV2 and TRBJ1-1; 7 bases match TRBD1. The CDR3 consists of 12 residues. With 5 bases clipped from V and 7 bases from J, the junction kept 4 bases outside the gene matches. Per germline, CDR1 SNHLY and CDR2 FYNNEI. The chain's CDR3 is CASSSGQVEAFF. The CDR3, as DNA: TGTGCCAGCAGTAGCGGACAGGTTGAAGCTTTCTTT.

The CDR3 here is CASSKRQALNTEAFF. CDR3 DNA: TGTGCCAGCAGCAAGCGACAGGCCCTGAACACTGAAGCTTTCTTT. The chain combines TRBV7-9 with TRBJ1-1, with TRBD1 as a possible D gene (6 bases). The CDR3 extends over 15 amino acids. Trimming pared 5 bases from V and 0 bases from J, leaving 13 bases between. Germline CDR1 is SEHNR and CDR2 is FQNEAQ (reference sequence). The complete variable domain, with remaining parts taken from reference TRBV7-9 and TRBJ1-1, reads DTGVSQNPRHKITKRGQNVTFRCDPISEHNRLYWYRQTLGQGPEFLTYFQNEAQLEKSRLLSDRFSAERPKGSFSTLEIQRTEQGDSAMYLCASSKRQALNTEAFFGQGTRLTVV.

CDR3: CASSKQGTEGYTF. CDR3 nucleotide sequence: TGTGCCAGCAGTAAACAAGGAACGGAGGGCTACACCTTC. The chain carries TRBV2 and TRBJ1-2; no firm D call. CDR1 SNHLY and CDR2 FYNNEI come from the germline V gene. The CDR3 sequence is 13 residues long. Trimming removed 5 bases at V and 8 bases at J, with 15 bases between.

This rearrangement joins TRBV5-1 to TRBJ1-2; D is possibly TRBD1 (5 bases). This CDR3 has 13 residues. In germline, CDR1 is SGHRS, CDR2 YFSETQ. Trimming took 7 bases from V and 8 from J, leaving 18 bases between them. The CDR3 DNA reads TGCGCCAGCGGAACGACCGGACAACCCGGCTACACCTTC. Amino acid sequence: CASGTTGQPGYTF. Supplemented by reference TRBV5-1 and TRBJ1-2, the full variable domain reads KAGVTQTPRYLIKTRGQQVTLSCSPISGHRSVSWYQQTPGQGLQFLFEYFSETQRNKGNFPGRFSGRQFSNSRSEMNVSTLELGDSALYLCASGTTGQPGYTFGSGTRLTVV.